The 14 T cell receptor beta chains in this list originate from one sample, sequenced in a study of T cell changes during pregnancy in multiple sclerosis. Profiling relied on immunoSEQ multiplex PCR, and the TCRdb table lists in-frame clones only, not all of them. The sample lists 50,000 or so clones, approximately 90% occurring once. This specimen consisted of CD4+ T cells from peripheral blood mononuclear cells, obtained after pregnancy. The receptor set was obtained from a female donor with multiple sclerosis, enrolled in a pregnancy study.

This chain links TRBV6-4 with TRBJ2-3, with 8 bases lining up with TRBD2. With 3 bases clipped from V and 4 bases from J, the junction kept 3 bases outside the gene matches. Per the germline V gene, CDR1 is MRHNA and CDR2 is SNTAGT. The CDR3 extends over 14 amino acids. Written as DNA, the CDR3 is TGTGCCAGCAGTGAAGCGGGAGAGGCAGATACGCAGTATTTT. It yields the protein CASSEAGEADTQYF.

This clone came up once. The chain recombines TRBV5-1 with TRBJ2-7, with TRBD2 matching 8 bases. With 2 bases clipped from V and 0 bases from J, the junction kept 4 bases outside the gene matches. CDR1 is SGHRS, CDR2 YFSETQ, per germline. CDR3 size: 15 residues. This chain's CDR3 is CASSFSGTSSYEQYF. The CDR3 nucleotides are TGCGCCAGCAGCTTTTCCGGGACTAGCTCCTACGAGCAGTACTTC.

The chain links TRBV5-1 to TRBJ2-7; the match to TRBD2 covers 10 bases. CDR1 and CDR2 (germline): SGHRS, YFSETQ. Unmatched junction bases numbered 9, after V lost 0 bases and J lost 6 bases. The CDR3 is made up of 16 amino acids. CDR3: CASSLVAGGITAEQYF. CDR3 DNA: TGCGCCAGCAGCTTGGTAGCGGGAGGCATTACGGCCGAGCAGTACTTC. Looking up the rest from reference TRBV5-1 and TRBJ2-7 gives the full variable domain: KAGVTQTPRYLIKTRGQQVTLSCSPISGHRSVSWYQQTPGQGLQFLFEYFSETQRNKGNFPGRFSGRQFSNSRSEMNVSTLELGDSALYLCASSLVAGGITAEQYFGPGTRLTVT.

The V and J genes are TRBV30 and TRBJ2-1; the match to TRBD2 covers 7 bases. V was pared by 0 bases and J by 1 base, with 3 bases of the junction left unmatched. The CDR3 has 15 residues. The germline V gene encodes CDR1 GTSNPN and CDR2 SVGIG (reference sequence). In DNA form, the CDR3 reads TGTGCCTGGAGTGTTGGGGGGGGGTCCTACAATGAGCAGTTCTTC. Residues: CAWSVGGGSYNEQFF.

The chain joins TRBV18 to TRBJ2-3; 12 nucleotides line up with TRBD2. The germline gives CDR1 KGHSH, CDR2 LQKENI. The CDR3 totals 15 residues. The J segment lost 4 bases and the V segment lost 3 bases, leaving 2 bases of the junction unmatched. Here the CDR3 reads CASSPGLAGSDTQYF. The DNA for the CDR3 is TGTGCCAGCTCACCCGGACTAGCGGGATCAGATACGCAGTATTTT. The whole variable domain, remainder taken from reference TRBV18 and TRBJ2-3, is NAGVMQNPRHLVRRRGQEARLRCSPMKGHSHVYWYRQLPEEGLKFMVYLQKENIIDESGMPKERFSAEFPKEGPSILRIQQVVRGDSAAYFCASSPGLAGSDTQYFGPGTRLTVL.

The chain couples TRBV6-5 to TRBJ1-2; 7 bases line up with TRBD1. V gave up 0 bases and J gave up 3 bases; unmatched junction bases: 7. Germline V CDR1 and CDR2: MNHEY, SVGAGI. CDR3 size: 16 residues. CDR3 in amino acids: CASSYSRTGGDYGYTF. CDR3 nucleotide sequence: TGTGCCAGCAGTTACTCGAGGACAGGAGGGGACTATGGCTACACCTTC.

This chain connects TRBV7-2 to TRBJ2-1; no clear D gene. Germline assignment: CDR1 SGHTA and CDR2 FQGNSA. Trimming stripped 5 bases from V and 5 bases from J, with 10 bases between. This CDR3 has 13 amino acids. The CDR3 nucleotides are TGTGCCAGCAGCCTCCGAGATAACAATGAGCAGTTCTTC. Its protein product is CASSLRDNNEQFF.

The rearrangement joins TRBV7-2 to TRBJ2-3; 13 nucleotides match TRBD2. Losses at the gene ends were 2 bases for V and 4 bases for J; bases not matched to a gene: 3. Germline lookup yields CDR1 SGHTA and CDR2 FQGNSA. The length of the CDR3 is 16 residues. The CDR3 coding sequence is TGTGCCAGCAGCTTAAGACTAGCGGGAGGTGCAGATACGCAGTATTTT. This gives the protein CASSLRLAGGADTQYF.

In regard to this clone: Distinct nucleotide sequences in the sample also encode this CDR3. The V and J genes are TRBV28 and TRBJ2-7; 13 nucleotides match TRBD2. CDR1 and CDR2 (germline): MDHEN, SYDVKM. Trimming removed 5 bases from V and 2 bases from J; junction bases left unmatched: 3. This CDR3 contains 15 residues. Written as DNA, the CDR3 is TGTGCCAGCAGTCCCGGGACTAGCGGGACCTACGAGCAGTACTTC. Encoded protein: CASSPGTSGTYEQYF.

This clone was detected only once. This chain links TRBV4-2 with TRBJ2-5; TRBD2 might be the D (6 bases). This CDR3 region has 14 residues. The germline V and J ends were trimmed by 0 bases and 5 bases, with 10 bases remaining between them. In germline, CDR1 is LGHNA, CDR2 YNFKEQ. CDR3 DNA sequence: TGTGCCAGCAGCCAAGAAGGTGGGAGGGAGACCCAGTACTTC. As protein: CASSQEGGRETQYF.

This chain connects TRBV11-2 to TRBJ2-7, with D unclear. Germline assignment: CDR1 SGHAT and CDR2 FQNNGV. V was trimmed by 0 bases and J by 2 bases, leaving 8 bases between them. There are 14 residues in the CDR3. CDR3 coding DNA: TGTGCCAGCAGCTTAGACTACCAGGCCTACGAGCAGTACTTC. It codes for CASSLDYQAYEQYF.

The chain has TRBV7-9 and TRBJ2-7; D not resolved. This CDR3 comprises 13 residues. The germline V and J ends were trimmed by 1 base and 7 bases, with 11 bases remaining between them. Germline loops: CDR1 SEHNR, CDR2 FQNEAQ (reference sequence). CDR3: CASSLGLVTEQYF. The CDR3 region has the DNA TGTGCCAGCAGCTTAGGTCTAGTTACAGAGCAGTACTTC.

CDR3 nucleotide sequence: TGTGCCTGGAGGAGAGGGGGCGGTAACACTGAAGCTTTCTTT. Translated, it gives CAWRRGGGNTEAFF. The chain combines TRBV30 with TRBJ1-1, with TRBD1 matching over 7 bases. After removal of 3 bases from V and 2 bases from J, the junction contained 6 bases not matched to a gene. Germline V lookup: CDR1 GTSNPN, CDR2 SVGIG (reference sequence). CDR3 size: 14 residues.

The chain is built from TRBV28 and TRBJ2-5; 7 positions agree with TRBD2. The V gene end was trimmed by 2 bases and the J gene end by 1 base; junction bases not matched to a gene: 7. The V gene's germline CDR1 is MDHEN and CDR2 SYDVKM. The CDR3 extends over 16 amino acids. The CDR3 DNA reads TGTGCCAGCAGTTTAGGGAGGGTTTTCTTCCAAGAGACCCAGTACTTC. It specifies CASSLGRVFFQETQYF.